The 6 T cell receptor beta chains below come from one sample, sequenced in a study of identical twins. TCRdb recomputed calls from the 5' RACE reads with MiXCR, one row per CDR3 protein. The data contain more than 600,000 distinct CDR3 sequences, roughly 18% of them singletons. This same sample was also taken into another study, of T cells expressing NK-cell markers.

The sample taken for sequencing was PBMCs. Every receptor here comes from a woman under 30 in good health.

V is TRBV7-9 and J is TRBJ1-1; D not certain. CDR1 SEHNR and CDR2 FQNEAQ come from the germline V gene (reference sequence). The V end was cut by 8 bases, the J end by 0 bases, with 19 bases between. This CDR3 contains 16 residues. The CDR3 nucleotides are TGTGCCAGCTTCCCCGGTCACTGGATAGTGAACACTGAAGCTTTCTTT. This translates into CASFPGHWIVNTEAFF. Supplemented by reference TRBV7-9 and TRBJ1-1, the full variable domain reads DTGVSQNPRHKITKRGQNVTFRCDPISEHNRLYWYRQTLGQGPEFLTYFQNEAQLEKSRLLSDRFSAERPKGSFSTLEIQRTEQGDSAMYLCASFPGHWIVNTEAFFGQGTRLTVV.

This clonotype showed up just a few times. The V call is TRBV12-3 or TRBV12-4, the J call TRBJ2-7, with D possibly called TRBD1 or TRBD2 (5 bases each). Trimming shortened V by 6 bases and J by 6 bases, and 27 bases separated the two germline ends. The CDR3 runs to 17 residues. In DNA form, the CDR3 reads TGTGCCAGCAGCCCCACCGGGACCCTGCTGACTGAGCTCGAGCAGTACTTC. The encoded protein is CASSPTGTLLTELEQYF.

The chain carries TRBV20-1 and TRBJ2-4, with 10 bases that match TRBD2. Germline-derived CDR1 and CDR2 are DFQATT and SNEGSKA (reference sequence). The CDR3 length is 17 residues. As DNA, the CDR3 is TGCAGCCCCTGGGCTAGCGGGGGTCTACTAGCCAAAAACATTCAGTACTTC. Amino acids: CSPWASGGLLAKNIQYF.

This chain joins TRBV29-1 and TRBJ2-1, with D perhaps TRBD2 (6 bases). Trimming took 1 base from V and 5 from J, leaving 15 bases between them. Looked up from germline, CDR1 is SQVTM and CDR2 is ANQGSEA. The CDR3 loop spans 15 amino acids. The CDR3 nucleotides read TGCAGCGTTGAAGGTCTCGGGGGTTCGAACAATGAGCAGTTCTTC. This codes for CSVEGLGGSNNEQFF.

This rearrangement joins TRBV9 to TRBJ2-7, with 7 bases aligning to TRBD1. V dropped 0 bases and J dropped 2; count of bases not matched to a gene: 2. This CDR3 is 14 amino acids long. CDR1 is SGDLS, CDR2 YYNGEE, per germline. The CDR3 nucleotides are TGTGCCAGCAGCGTAGCGCAGGGGGCCTACGAGCAGTACTTC. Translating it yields CASSVAQGAYEQYF.

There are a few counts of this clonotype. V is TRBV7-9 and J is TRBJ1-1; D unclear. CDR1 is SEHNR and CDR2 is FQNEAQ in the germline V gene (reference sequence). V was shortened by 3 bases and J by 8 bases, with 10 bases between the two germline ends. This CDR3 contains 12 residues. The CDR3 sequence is CASSLTLPEAFF. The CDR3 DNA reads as TGTGCCAGCAGCTTGACACTCCCAGAAGCTTTCTTT.